The 20 T cell receptor beta chains reported below all come from one sample, sequenced in a study of memory B cells and T cells in multiple sclerosis. Profiled with immunoSEQ multiplex PCR; TCRdb holds only in-frame clones, not every one. The repertoire has some 49,000 clones, approximately 80% of them found once; the top ten carry 0.85% to 1.3%. CFSE-dim autoproliferating and CFSE-high non-proliferating T cells from unstimulated culture were sequenced separately. Cultures began with about 4.5x10^7 CFSE-labeled PBMCs, unstimulated for under 8 days, with replicate wells pooled. These receptors are not linked to any known antigen. Sequenced sample: PBMCs from blood kept in culture. The source is a human donor with multiple sclerosis.

This chain connects TRBV19 to TRBJ2-7, with D possibly TRBD1 on 6 matching bases. The V gene lost 6 bases and the J gene lost 5 bases, with 20 bases spanning the gap. Germline V gene lookup returns CDR1 LNHDA and CDR2 SQIVND (reference sequence). The CDR3 is 15 amino acids. CDR3 sequence (DNA): TGTGCCAGTAGAGAAGCCCAGGGGCCCTGGGACGAGCAGTACTTC. Translating gives CASREAQGPWDEQYF.

Regarding this clone: Other DNA sequences in the sample encode the same CDR3. V and J are TRBV12-2 and TRBJ2-7; the table's D call, TRBD2, has no DNA check behind it. TRBV12-2 is noted as a pseudogene. The CDR3 length is 16 residues. The CDR3 DNA is TGCGCAAGTCGCTTAGCGCGTCCACCGCGCTCCTACGAGCAGTACTTC. Protein: CASRLARPPRSYEQYF.

The chain combines TRBV19 with TRBJ2-7; D may be TRBD2 (6 bases). The CDR3 is 17 residues long. Trimming took 6 bases from V and 2 from J, leaving 23 bases between them. Germline assignment: CDR1 LNHDA and CDR2 SQIVND (reference sequence). The CDR3 DNA is TGTGCCAGTAGAACTAGCATTCAGCAAGTCCCTACCTACGAGCAGTACTTC. Its protein product is CASRTSIQQVPTYEQYF.

The table lists this clone with a few counts. The V and J genes are TRBV19 and TRBJ1-2, with D unclear. Deletions cut 3 bases from V and 2 bases from J, with 10 bases between. This CDR3 spans 14 amino acids. Germline V gene lookup returns CDR1 LNHDA and CDR2 SQIVND (reference sequence). The CDR3 here is CASSIPGNNYGYTF. The CDR3 DNA reads as TGTGCCAGTAGTATCCCCGGGAACAACTATGGCTACACCTTC.

V and J are TRBV29-1 and TRBJ1-2, with D unclear. Trimming cost V 7 bases and J 1 base, with 13 bases left between them. The germline gives CDR1 SQVTM, CDR2 ANQGSEA. CDR3 size: 13 residues. The CDR3 DNA follows: TGCAGCGCCCTGTTGGGAAGTAACTATGGCTACACCTTC. As protein: CSALLGSNYGYTF.

This clone was found once. V usage is TRBV6-5 and J usage is TRBJ2-4; D is perhaps TRBD2 (5 bases). CDR3 length equals 15 residues. The V gene's germline CDR1 is MNHEY and CDR2 SVGAGI. Trimming stripped 2 bases from V and 7 bases from J, with 15 bases between. CDR3 region: CASSYGGSEVNIQYF. The CDR3 DNA is TGTGCCAGCAGTTACGGTGGGAGTGAGGTGAACATTCAGTACTTC.

The V gene is TRBV5-1, the J gene TRBJ1-5; no clear D. The CDR3 consists of 13 residues. V was cut by 0 bases and J by 6 bases, with 7 bases left in between. Germline CDR1 and CDR2: SGHRS and YFSETQ. CDR3 protein: CASSLAGTQPQHF. CDR3 nucleotides: TGCGCCAGCAGCTTGGCCGGTACTCAGCCCCAGCATTTT. Variable domain in full (rest from reference TRBV5-1 and TRBJ1-5): KAGVTQTPRYLIKTRGQQVTLSCSPISGHRSVSWYQQTPGQGLQFLFEYFSETQRNKGNFPGRFSGRQFSNSRSEMNVSTLELGDSALYLCASSLAGTQPQHFGDGTRLSIL.

This clone was observed a few times. The CDR3 spells CASSFGHGYTEAFF. The CDR3 DNA follows: TGTGCCAGCAGCTTCGGACACGGCTACACTGAAGCTTTCTTT. V usage is TRBV25-1 and J usage is TRBJ1-1, with a possible D match to TRBD1 (5 bases). Germline CDR1 and CDR2: MGHDK and SYGVNS. The CDR3 spans 14 residues. Trimming pared 6 bases from V and 3 bases from J, leaving 14 bases between. The full variable domain, in which reference TRBV25-1 and TRBJ1-1 provide the parts outside the CDR3, is EADIYQTPRYLVIGTGKKITLECSQTMGHDKMYWYQQDPGMELHLIHYSYGVNSTEKGDLSSESTVSRIRTEHFPLTLESARPSHTSQYLCASSFGHGYTEAFFGQGTRLTVV.

This clone was observed a handful of times. This rearrangement joins TRBV7-2 to TRBJ1-1; no firm D call. V lost 1 base, J lost 2 bases, and 11 bases lay in between. This CDR3 contains 15 residues. Germline loops: CDR1 SGHTA, CDR2 FQGNSA. The CDR3 bases are TGTGCCAGCAGCTTAGTGTTCGGCAGTAACACTGAAGCTTTCTTT. Residues: CASSLVFGSNTEAFF.

The rearrangement links TRBV27 to TRBJ2-7; either TRBD1 or TRBD2 may supply D (6 bases each). Germline V gene data show CDR1 as MNHEY and CDR2 as SMNVEV (reference sequence). The CDR3 consists of 17 residues. V lost 2 bases and J 6 bases, leaving 23 bases between the germline ends. CDR3 DNA sequence: TGTGCCAGCAGTTTACCAGGCTCCGCCAGGGGAGGTCTCGAGCAGTACTTC. Translating gives CASSLPGSARGGLEQYF.

The CDR3 nucleotides read TGCGCCAGCAGCTTGAGGGGTACTGGAAACACCATATATTTT. Protein: CASSLRGTGNTIYF. The chain has TRBV5-1 and TRBJ1-3; D possibly corresponds to TRBD1 (5 bases). This CDR3 region has 14 residues. The V gene lost 1 base and the J gene lost 2 bases, with 7 bases spanning the gap. Per the germline V gene, CDR1 is SGHRS and CDR2 is YFSETQ.

The V gene is TRBV7-6, the J gene TRBJ1-3; 7 bases map to TRBD1. The CDR3 sequence is 16 residues long. CDR1 and CDR2 from the germline V gene are SGHVS and FNYEAQ. With 1 base clipped from V and 2 bases from J, the junction kept 5 bases outside the gene matches. CDR3 nucleotides: TGTGCCAGCAGCTTAGGGACAGGTGGTCCTGGAAACACCATATATTTT. Its translation is CASSLGTGGPGNTIYF.

The J gene is TRBJ1-1, the V gene TRBV29-1; D perhaps matches TRBD1 (5 bases). Germline V gene lookup returns CDR1 SQVTM and CDR2 ANQGSEA. This CDR3 is 12 amino acids long. V was shortened by 7 bases and J by 1 base, with 10 bases between the two germline ends. For the CDR3, the DNA is TGCAGCGGTGGGCAGGGGAACACTGAAGCTTTCTTT. It codes for CSGGQGNTEAFF.

This chain connects TRBV5-5 to TRBJ2-7, with 8 bases that match TRBD2. There are 16 residues in the CDR3. After removal of 1 base from V and 0 bases from J, the junction contained 6 bases not matched to a gene. The germline V gene has CDR1 SGHKS and CDR2 YYEKEE (reference sequence). The DNA of the CDR3 is TGTGCCAGCAGCTTGTACGCCGCGGGGGGCTCCTACGAGCAGTACTTC. Protein: CASSLYAAGGSYEQYF.

The chain joins TRBV5-1 to TRBJ2-3; 11 bases are a match to TRBD2. Germline trimming cut 4 bases from V and 1 base from J; bases unmatched to any gene: 2. This CDR3 is built from 15 residues. Germline CDR1 reads SGHRS; CDR2 reads YFSETQ. The CDR3 sequence: CASSEGLAGTDTQYF. For the CDR3, the DNA is TGCGCCAGCAGCGAGGGACTAGCGGGCACAGATACGCAGTATTTT. The whole variable domain, filled in from reference TRBV5-1 and TRBJ2-3, reads KAGVTQTPRYLIKTRGQQVTLSCSPISGHRSVSWYQQTPGQGLQFLFEYFSETQRNKGNFPGRFSGRQFSNSRSEMNVSTLELGDSALYLCASSEGLAGTDTQYFGPGTRLTVL.

The chain uses TRBV6-5 and TRBJ1-5; maybe TRBD1 (5 bases). The CDR3 length is 14 residues. Germline values: CDR1 MNHEY, CDR2 SVGAGI. Trimming shortened V by 0 bases and J by 7 bases, and 10 bases separated the two germline ends. The CDR3 DNA follows: TGTGCCAGCAGTTACTCGGGAGGGGCCCAGCCCCAGCATTTT. Its translation is CASSYSGGAQPQHF.

The chain joins TRBV30 to TRBJ2-5; TRBD1 aligns across 7 bases. Germline V gene data show CDR1 as GTSNPN and CDR2 as SVGIG (reference sequence). The CDR3 is made up of 15 amino acids. J was trimmed by 4 bases and V by 2 bases; bases with no gene match: 10. CDR3 protein: CAWSLRGRIRETQYF. The CDR3 DNA is TGTGCCTGGAGTCTTAGGGGGCGAATTAGAGAGACCCAGTACTTC.

The chain has TRBV23-1 and TRBJ2-7; D tentatively reads TRBD1 or TRBD2 (5 bases each). TRBV23-1 is assigned to the ORF class and has an uncertain function. Trimming pared 8 bases from V and 1 base from J, leaving 15 bases between. The CDR3 is 14 amino acids. The CDR3 loop reads CASAFRDGSYEQYF. CDR3 nucleotide sequence: TGCGCCAGCGCTTTTCGGGACGGTTCCTACGAGCAGTACTTC.

The gene calls are TRBV7-2 and TRBJ2-7; D might be TRBD1 (6 bases). Trimming left V 4 bases short and J 8 bases short, with 12 bases between. The CDR3 runs to 12 residues. The V gene's germline CDR1 is SGHTA and CDR2 FQGNSA. The chain's CDR3 is CASSSQGLQQYF. The CDR3 region has the DNA TGTGCCAGCAGCTCACAGGGCTTGCAGCAGTACTTC.

V is TRBV9 and J is TRBJ2-5, with 9 bases that match TRBD2. The CDR3 has 16 amino acids. Germline CDR1 SGDLS, CDR2 YYNGEE. V lost 0 bases and J lost 2; bases outside the gene matches: 5. Here the CDR3 reads CASSVDVAGGQETQYF. CDR3 in DNA: TGTGCCAGCAGCGTAGATGTTGCGGGGGGGCAAGAGACCCAGTACTTC.